Below, 21 T cell receptor beta chains from the same sample are listed, as sequenced in a study of blood T cell repertoires in COVID-19. TCRdb's table, derived via immunoSEQ multiplex PCR, lists solely in-frame clones and lacks some. The sample consists of 300,000 to 400,000 clones, roughly nine tenths of them appearing once. Sequencing was carried out using PBMCs or T cells enriched from blood (not recorded which). The origin of the receptors is a woman in her 30s who had been exposed to COVID-19.

The J gene is TRBJ1-2, the V gene TRBV6-5; 11 positions match TRBD1. Germline CDR1 MNHEY, CDR2 SVGAGI. After removal of 5 bases from V and 5 bases from J, the junction contained 4 bases not matched to a gene. The CDR3 spans 14 residues. The CDR3 sequence: CASSQDRGPYGYTF. In nucleotides, the CDR3 is TGTGCCAGCAGTCAGGACAGGGGGCCTTATGGCTACACCTTC.

The CDR3, as DNA: TGTGCCAGCAGCCCACAGCGAATGCAGGGTGATGAAGCTTTCTTT. It specifies CASSPQRMQGDEAFF. The rearrangement links TRBV9 to TRBJ1-1, with D perhaps matching TRBD1 (5 bases). V dropped 4 bases and J dropped 7 bases, with 20 bases sitting between them. Looked up from germline, CDR1 is SGDLS and CDR2 is YYNGEE. The CDR3 is 15 residues long.

Only one count was recorded for this clone. The V and J genes are TRBV6-5 and TRBJ2-7; D is perhaps TRBD1 (6 bases). The CDR3 covers 13 residues. Germline CDR1 is MNHEY and CDR2 is SVGAGI. V lost 6 bases and J 5 bases, leaving 14 bases between the germline ends. CDR3 amino acids: CASRRAGDHEQYF. The CDR3 DNA follows: TGTGCCAGCAGGCGGGCAGGGGACCACGAGCAGTACTTC.

The chain recombines TRBV6-5 with TRBJ2-7; D possibly corresponds to TRBD1 (5 bases). This CDR3 contains 16 residues. Germline CDR1 MNHEY, CDR2 SVGAGI. V shed 0 bases and J shed 0 bases, with 12 bases lying between them. The CDR3 sequence: CASSYSNPGISYEQYF. The CDR3 coding sequence is TGTGCCAGCAGTTACTCGAACCCAGGGATCTCCTACGAGCAGTACTTC.

This clone was observed a single time. The rearrangement uses TRBV12-3 or TRBV12-4 and TRBJ1-1; D unclear. V dropped 3 bases and J dropped 2 bases, with 7 bases sitting between them. The CDR3 runs 13 residues. The CDR3: CASSFTHNTEAFF. The CDR3 DNA sequence: TGTGCCAGCAGTTTTACACATAACACTGAAGCTTTCTTT.

The V and J genes are TRBV5-1 and TRBJ1-2, with 12 bases identical to TRBD1. V dropped 4 bases and J dropped 7; count of bases not matched to a gene: 8. Germline CDR1 SGHRS, CDR2 YFSETQ. The CDR3 has 15 amino acids. The CDR3 nucleotides are TGCGCCAGCAGCCCTGGGACAGGGGGCGCCTTTGGCTACACCTTC. Its translation: CASSPGTGGAFGYTF.

The chain has TRBV11-2 and TRBJ2-5, with D possibly being TRBD2 (5 bases). Germline CDR1 is SGHAT and CDR2 is FQNNGV. The germline V and J ends were trimmed by 2 bases and 2 bases, with 12 bases remaining between them. The CDR3 is made up of 15 amino acids. DNA for the CDR3: TGTGCCAGCAGCTTAAACCGGGGAGCACAAGAGACCCAGTACTTC. Protein sequence: CASSLNRGAQETQYF.

The gene calls are TRBV29-1 and TRBJ1-2; a possible D gene is TRBD1 (5 bases). V was shortened by 4 bases and J by 2 bases, with 11 bases between the two germline ends. This CDR3 has 13 amino acids. Germline CDR1 reads SQVTM; CDR2 reads ANQGSEA. CDR3: CSVGGGSNYGYTF. The CDR3 DNA reads TGCAGCGTTGGTGGGGGGTCAAACTATGGCTACACCTTC.

This clone was counted a single time. V and J are TRBV7-2 and TRBJ2-2; 8 nucleotides agree with TRBD2. Germline V gives CDR1 SGHTA, CDR2 FQGNSA. J gave up 6 bases and V 5 bases, and 8 bases lay outside the gene matches. This CDR3 has 15 amino acids. The CDR3 protein is CASSPHGGVAGELFF. In DNA form, the CDR3 reads TGTGCCAGCAGCCCTCACGGGGGGGTGGCCGGGGAGCTGTTTTTT.

The chain has TRBV7-2 and TRBJ2-7, with TRBD1 identical over 8 bases. The germline gives CDR1 SGHTA, CDR2 FQGNSA. Unmatched junction bases numbered 8, after V lost 1 base and J lost 6 bases. This CDR3 has 15 amino acids. Written as DNA, the CDR3 is TGTGCCAGCAGCTTAGGGCCAGGGGGCCGACTCGAGCAGTACTTC. Protein sequence: CASSLGPGGRLEQYF.

This clone is a singleton in its sample. V is TRBV11-2 and J is TRBJ1-1; D is unresolved. The V and J ends lost 3 bases and 3 bases respectively, with 20 bases between them. This CDR3 region has 17 residues. Per germline, CDR1 SGHAT and CDR2 FQNNGV. CDR3 in DNA: TGTGCCAGCAGCTTTGTTAAGGGTGGAGGGAGCGACACTGAAGCTTTCTTT. Protein product: CASSFVKGGGSDTEAFF.

The rearrangement uses TRBV3-1 (or the pseudogene TRBV3-2) and TRBJ2-1; 9 nucleotides align to TRBD2. Germline CDR1 and CDR2: LGHDT and YNNKEL (reference sequence). V dropped 2 bases and J dropped 5; count of bases not matched to a gene: 4. The CDR3 covers 15 residues. CDR3 DNA sequence: TGTGCCAGCAGCCAATTGGGCGGGGGGGACAATGAGCAGTTCTTC. Encoded protein: CASSQLGGGDNEQFF.

The gene calls are TRBV12-3 or TRBV12-4 and TRBJ1-2; D is unresolved. V gave up 4 bases and J gave up 0 bases, with 3 bases separating them. The CDR3 is 12 amino acids. CDR3: CASSYTNYGYTF. CDR3 sequence (DNA): TGTGCCAGCAGTTATACTAACTATGGCTACACCTTC.

This clone appeared once. This chain connects TRBV11-2 to TRBJ2-2; D not certain. The germline V gene encodes CDR1 SGHAT and CDR2 FQNNGV. The CDR3 runs to 14 residues. Trimming removed 3 bases from V and 5 bases from J, with 10 bases in between. The DNA for the CDR3 is TGTGCCAGCAGCTTTTTCCAGAGGACCGGGGAGCTGTTTTTT. Translation: CASSFFQRTGELFF.

This chain links TRBV6-5 with TRBJ2-7; D uncertain. From germline, CDR1 is MNHEY and CDR2 SVGAGI. Trimming shortened V by 7 bases and J by 1 base, and 14 bases separated the two germline ends. The CDR3 has 14 amino acids. The CDR3 nucleotides are TGTGCCAGCACCACATTCCGATTTTCCTACGAGCAGTACTTC. This translates into CASTTFRFSYEQYF.

On this clone: The same CDR3 also results from other DNA sequences found in this sample. The rearrangement links TRBV5-4 to TRBJ2-7; 8 bases fit TRBD1. CDR3 length: 14 amino acids. Per the germline V gene, CDR1 is SGHNT and CDR2 is YYREEE (reference sequence). V shed 5 bases, J shed 1 base, and the junction held 5 bases outside the gene matches. The CDR3: CASSSRQGSYEQYF. CDR3 DNA sequence: TGTGCCAGCAGTTCCCGACAGGGGTCCTACGAGCAGTACTTC.

The chain is built from TRBV5-6 and TRBJ1-2; TRBD1 matches at 12 bases. Germline CDR1 reads SGHDT; CDR2 reads YYEEEE. The CDR3 contains 13 residues. Losses at the gene ends were 6 bases for V and 6 bases for J; bases not matched to a gene: 3. This CDR3 is CASIRDRGHGYTF. For the CDR3, the DNA is TGTGCCAGCATCAGGGACAGGGGGCATGGCTACACCTTC.

This rearrangement joins TRBV3-1 (or the pseudogene TRBV3-2) to TRBJ1-1; TRBD1 is a possible D gene (5 bases). CDR3 size: 13 residues. The V end lost 1 base, the J end lost 10 bases, and 13 bases lay between the germline ends. CDR1 is LGHDT, CDR2 YNNKEL, per germline (reference sequence). The CDR3: CASSQVNRIGAFF. In DNA form, the CDR3 reads TGTGCCAGCAGCCAAGTAAACAGGATTGGAGCTTTCTTT.

The chain joins TRBV4-3 to TRBJ1-2, with 7 bases fitting TRBD1. Germline lookup yields CDR1 LGHNA and CDR2 YSLEER. The trim removed 1 base at V and 0 bases at J, leaving 8 bases unmatched. The CDR3 is 17 residues long. In nucleotides, the CDR3 is TGCGCCAGCAGCCAAGTTACCGGGACAGCAACTAACTATGGCTACACCTTC. Its translation is CASSQVTGTATNYGYTF.

This clone was detected once. The chain recombines TRBV4-1 with TRBJ1-6; possibly TRBD1 for D (6 bases). The CDR3 is 15 amino acids. Germline values: CDR1 MGHRA, CDR2 YSYEKL. The germline V and J ends were trimmed by 3 bases and 1 base, with 7 bases remaining between them. The CDR3 coding sequence is TGCGCCAGCAGCCAGGGGGCGTCCTATAATTCACCCCTCCACTTT. Protein: CASSQGASYNSPLHF.

V usage is TRBV15 and J usage is TRBJ1-2, with TRBD1 matching 11 bases. The trim removed 0 bases at V and 4 bases at J, leaving 10 bases unmatched. Per the germline V gene, CDR1 is LNHNV and CDR2 is YYDKDF (reference sequence). There are 18 residues in the CDR3. CDR3 sequence: CATSREDRGRITSYGYTF. The DNA for the CDR3 is TGTGCCACCAGCAGAGAGGACAGGGGGCGTATAACCTCCTATGGCTACACCTTC.